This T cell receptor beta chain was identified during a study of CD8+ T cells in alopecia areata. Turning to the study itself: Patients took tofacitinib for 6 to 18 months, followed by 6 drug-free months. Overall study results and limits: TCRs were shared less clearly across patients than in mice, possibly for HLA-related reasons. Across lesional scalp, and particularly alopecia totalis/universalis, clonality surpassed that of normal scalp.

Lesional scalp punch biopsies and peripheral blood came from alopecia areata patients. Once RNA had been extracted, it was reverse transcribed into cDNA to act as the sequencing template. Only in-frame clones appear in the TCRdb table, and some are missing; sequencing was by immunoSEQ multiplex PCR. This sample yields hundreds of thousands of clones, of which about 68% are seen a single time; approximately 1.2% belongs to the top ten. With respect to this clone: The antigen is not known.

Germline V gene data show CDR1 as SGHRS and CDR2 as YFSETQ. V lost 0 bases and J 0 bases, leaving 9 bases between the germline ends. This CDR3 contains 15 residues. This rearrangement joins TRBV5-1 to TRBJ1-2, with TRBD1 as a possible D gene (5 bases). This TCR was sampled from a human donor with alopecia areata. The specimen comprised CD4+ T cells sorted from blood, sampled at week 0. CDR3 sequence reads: CASSLGQSTNYGYTF. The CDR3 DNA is TGCGCCAGCAGCTTGGGACAGAGTACTAACTATGGCTACACCTTC. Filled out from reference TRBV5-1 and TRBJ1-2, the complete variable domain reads KAGVTQTPRYLIKTRGQQVTLSCSPISGHRSVSWYQQTPGQGLQFLFEYFSETQRNKGNFPGRFSGRQFSNSRSEMNVSTLELGDSALYLCASSLGQSTNYGYTFGSGTRLTVV.